This is a list of T cell receptor beta chains from one sample in a study of T cell responses to AZD1222 COVID-19 vaccine. The data were produced by immunoSEQ multiplex PCR, yet TCRdb's version contains in-frame clones alone and is incomplete. The sample contains about 130,000 clones, approximately 88% of which appear only once. The sequencing used peripheral blood, collected on day 0 of AZD1222 vaccination. The source of these receptors is an adult in good health. Each CDR3 is given with its conserved first and last residue. The D gene is left open where the match is weak. Rows may omit the clone size; those that give it use once, few, many or a size class.

v_call	d_call	clone_size	j_call	cdr3_aa	cdr3_nt
TRBV20-1	.	.	TRBJ1-5	CSASRDQPQHF	TGCAGTGCTAGCAGGGATCAGCCCCAGCATTTT
TRBV10-1	.	.	TRBJ2-1	CASSESRGLAGQYNEQFF	TGCGCCAGCAGTGAGTCGAGGGGGCTAGCGGGTCAATACAATGAGCAGTTCTTC
TRBV20-1	TRBD1	.	TRBJ1-2	CSASDRERGYGYTF	TGCAGTGCTAGTGACAGGGAAAGAGGGTATGGCTACACCTTC
TRBV18	TRBD1	.	TRBJ1-5	CASSPLGRGHGNQPQHF	TGTGCCAGCTCGCCCCTGGGCAGGGGGCACGGGAATCAGCCCCAGCATTTT
TRBV24-1	.	.	TRBJ2-1	CATSGQGYEQFF	TGTGCCACCAGTGGCCAGGGTTATGAGCAGTTCTTC
TRBV19	.	.	TRBJ1-5	CASSIGGRTLTYSNQPQHF	TGTGCCAGTAGTATAGGAGGCAGGACACTTACTTATAGCAATCAGCCCCAGCATTTT
TRBV7-8	.	once	TRBJ2-1	CASSFIGTDNEQFF	TGTGCCAGCAGCTTCATTGGCACAGATAATGAGCAGTTCTTC
TRBV20-1	.	.	TRBJ1-2	CSASTDYGYTF	TGCAGTGCCTCGACAGACTATGGCTACACCTTC
TRBV6-5	.	.	TRBJ1-3	CASTGTRGNTIYF	TGTGCCAGCACCGGGACACGCGGAAACACCATATATTTT
TRBV7-2	.	.	TRBJ2-4	CASSWRSLAKNIQYF	TGTGCCAGCAGCTGGCGATCATTAGCCAAAAACATTCAGTACTTC
TRBV30	.	.	TRBJ1-1	CAWSPTGNTEAFF	TGTGCCTGGAGTCCGACAGGGAACACTGAAGCTTTCTTT
TRBV6-5	.	.	TRBJ1-3	CASSRQGGNTIYF	TGTGCCAGCAGTCGGCAGGGTGGAAACACCATATATTTT
TRBV3-1/TRBV3-2	.	once	TRBJ1-3	CASSPGVSSGNTIYF	TGTGCCAGCAGCCCCGGGGTTTCTTCTGGAAACACCATATATTTT
TRBV2	.	few	TRBJ1-2	CASSGEIYGYTF	TGTGCCAGCAGTGGGGAAATCTATGGCTACACCTTC
TRBV2	.	.	TRBJ1-5	CASSEYYGKQPQHF	TGTGCCAGCAGTGAATATTACGGGAAACAGCCCCAGCATTTT
TRBV10-1	.	.	TRBJ2-7	CASSENKAGSWEQYF	TGCGCCAGCAGTGAGAATAAGGCAGGGTCCTGGGAGCAGTACTTC
TRBV11-2	.	.	TRBJ2-1	CASSLDRRNPNEQFF	TGTGCCAGCAGCTTAGATCGACGCAACCCCAATGAGCAGTTCTTC
TRBV7-2	.	few	TRBJ2-7	CASSLSQGSYEQYF	TGTGCCAGCAGCTTATCCCAGGGCTCCTACGAGCAGTACTTC
TRBV6-5	.	.	TRBJ1-1	CASSRRTPMNTEAFF	TGTGCCAGCAGTCGCAGGACACCCATGAACACTGAAGCTTTCTTT
TRBV3-1/TRBV3-2	TRBD2	.	TRBJ2-3	CASSHVGTSAQGTQYF	TGTGCCAGCAGCCATGTCGGGACTAGCGCCCAAGGTACGCAGTATTTT